Below, 10 T cell receptor beta chains from the same sample are listed, as sequenced in a study of T cells expressing NK-cell markers. TCRdb reprocessed the 5' RACE reads and keeps a single row for each CDR3 protein, giving no DNA. Here the sample table reports around 280,000 distinct CDR3 sequences. Specimen: blood T cells: a sorted CD56 or NKG2C T cell subset, CD4+ or CD8+ T cells, or bulk PBMC T cells (not recorded which). The origin of the receptors is a man aged 18 to 30 in good health.

This rearrangement joins TRBV10-3 to TRBJ2-1; as DNA is missing, the TRBD2 call by TCRdb cannot be tested. Germline CDR1 is ENHRY and CDR2 is SYGVKD. This CDR3 contains 15 residues. The CDR3 sequence is CAISGRAGGYNEQFF.

The CDR3 protein is CASSYKGNGELFF. The J gene is TRBJ2-2, the V gene TRBV6-5. Germline-derived CDR1 and CDR2 are MNHEY and SVGAGI. This CDR3 region has 13 residues.

This rearrangement joins TRBV30 to TRBJ2-3; TCRdb's D gene call, TRBD1, goes unchecked for lack of DNA. This CDR3 has 17 amino acids. Germline V gene data show CDR1 as GTSNPN and CDR2 as SVGIG (reference sequence). CDR3 sequence reads: CAWSVLKGLTATDTQYF.

The CDR3 is CASSLGGTSDEQFF. V usage is TRBV28 and J usage is TRBJ2-1; the D gene TCRdb calls, TRBD2, cannot be checked with no DNA. The CDR3 is 14 residues long. CDR1 MDHEN and CDR2 SYDVKM come from the germline V gene. Supplemented by reference TRBV28 and TRBJ2-1, the full variable domain reads DVKVTQSSRYLVKRTGEKVFLECVQDMDHENMFWYRQDPGLGLRLIYFSYDVKMKEKGDIPEGYSVSREKKERFSLILESASTNQTSMYLCASSLGGTSDEQFFGPGTRLTVL.

V is TRBV7-2 and J is TRBJ2-5; TCRdb indicates TRBD2, and absent DNA this call remains unverified. CDR3 length: 16 residues. The germline V gene encodes CDR1 SGHTA and CDR2 FQGNSA. The CDR3: CASSSQTSGRVETQYF.

The CDR3 sequence: CASSPAVPFTDTQYF. This chain connects TRBV18 to TRBJ2-3. The CDR3 has 15 residues. The germline gives CDR1 KGHSH, CDR2 LQKENI.

The genes are TRBV7-2 and TRBJ1-3; TCRdb returns TRBD1, unconfirmable since there is no DNA. CDR3 size: 15 residues. CDR1 and CDR2 (germline): SGHTA, FQGNSA. CDR3 sequence: CASTLLTGSGNTIYF.

This chain uses TRBV29-1 with TRBJ2-3. Germline CDR1 and CDR2: SQVTM and ANQGSEA. The CDR3 runs 14 residues. CDR3: CSVDRRGGTDTQYF.

The J gene is TRBJ1-1, the V gene TRBV20-1. CDR1 and CDR2 (germline): DFQATT, SNEGSKA (reference sequence). The CDR3 has 12 residues. The CDR3 region is CSAVVGTTEAFF.

V and J are TRBV6-5 and TRBJ2-3; TCRdb designates TRBD1, a call that cannot be tested without DNA. Germline CDR1 and CDR2: MNHEY and SVGAGI. The CDR3 covers 14 residues. CDR3 amino acids: CASRYRDSTDTQYF.